This entry lists 4 T cell receptor beta chains sequenced from one sample in a study of blood T cell repertoires in COVID-19. Sequenced by immunoSEQ multiplex PCR; TCRdb stores in-frame clones only, minus some. This table has 40,000 to 55,000 clones, 85% to 90% appearing once. Material for sequencing was peripheral blood. Receptors were obtained from a human donor in a cohort sampled during active COVID-19.

V gene TRBV7-9 combines with J gene TRBJ2-7; 9 nucleotides agree with TRBD1. J gave up 6 bases and V 4 bases, and 10 bases lay outside the gene matches. The germline gives CDR1 SEHNR, CDR2 FQNEAQ (reference sequence). This CDR3 has 15 residues. CDR3 loop: CASSSSGTGPGEQYF. CDR3 in DNA: TGTGCCAGCAGCTCTTCCGGGACAGGGCCCGGCGAGCAGTACTTC.

This chain joins TRBV19 and TRBJ1-1; a possible D gene is TRBD1 (5 bases). Trimming cost V 5 bases and J 2 bases, with 12 bases left between them. CDR1 is LNHDA, CDR2 SQIVND, per germline (reference sequence). This CDR3 spans 14 amino acids. The CDR3 DNA reads as TGTGCCAGTAGTTGGGGGGGAATTAACACTGAAGCTTTCTTT. It encodes CASSWGGINTEAFF.

This clone was counted only a few times. V is TRBV5-1 and J is TRBJ2-5; 8 nucleotides align to TRBD1. The CDR3 sequence is 15 residues long. The junction had 8 bases not matched to a gene; V was cut back by 2 bases and J by 5 bases. CDR1 is SGHRS, CDR2 YFSETQ, per germline. CDR3 coding DNA: TGCGCCAGCAGCTTCCTCGGGACAGGCGGCGAGACCCAGTACTTC. Its protein is CASSFLGTGGETQYF.

The chain uses TRBV7-6 and TRBJ2-5, with D unclear. Trimming pared 4 bases from V and 3 bases from J, leaving 6 bases between. CDR1 SGHVS and CDR2 FNYEAQ come from the germline V gene. The CDR3 totals 12 residues. The CDR3 region is CASSSREETQYF. Written as DNA, the CDR3 is TGTGCCAGCAGCTCAAGAGAAGAGACCCAGTACTTC. Looking up the rest from reference TRBV7-6 and TRBJ2-5 gives the full variable domain: GAGVSQSPRYKVTKRGQDVALRCDPISGHVSLYWYRQALGQGPEFLTYFNYEAQQDKSGLPNDRFSAERPEGSISTLTIQRTEQRDSAMYRCASSSREETQYFGPGTRLLVL.